This T cell receptor (beta chain) was sequenced for a study of cytomegalovirus exposure and HLA in healthy donors. V lost 2 bases, J lost 5 bases, and 4 bases stayed unmatched. The CDR3 runs 15 residues. CDR1 and CDR2 (germline): SGHRS, YFSETQ. It was with 60 Vbeta and 13 Jbeta primers that the PCR ran. Some clones are missing from TCRdb's copy, which holds only in-frame ones; the method was immunoSEQ multiplex PCR. Here the sample spans about 300,000 clones, roughly 89% being singletons. There were likely unrecorded immune exposures, though donors were nominally healthy when sampled. General study points: A later analysis linked 15,000 to 20,000 TCR beta sequences to HLA alleles at 0.05 false discovery rate. Researchers reported in a later analysis that a missense DCLRE1C variant was tied to TCR beta V- and J-gene trimming.

A note on this clone: As yet, its antigen is unknown.

This TCR was recovered from a man aged 40-49 years in good health and CMV-seropositive. The genes are TRBV5-1 and TRBJ2-5, with TRBD2 identical over 12 bases. Sequenced input: PBMCs. The CDR3 nucleotides are TGCGCCAGCAGCTTAGGACTAGCGGGGACGGAGACCCAGTACTTC. Encoded protein: CASSLGLAGTETQYF.